These 29 T cell receptor beta chains originate from one sample sequenced in a study of CD4 T cells in relation to SARS-CoV-2 and coronaviruses. The data were produced by immunoSEQ multiplex PCR, yet TCRdb's version contains in-frame clones alone and is incomplete. This sample has around 34,000 clones, with under 80% found just once. What these receptors recognize is not known. Sequences were obtained from memory CD4+ T cells from PBMCs, cultured in vitro. The receptors come from an adult with COVID-19.

DNA of the CDR3: TGTGCCTGGAGGGGGGGAACGTACGAGCAGTACTTC. Its protein is CAWRGGTYEQYF. J is TRBJ2-7 and V is TRBV30; possible D gene TRBD2, 6 bases. The ends were cut back, 3 bases at V and 4 bases at J, with 10 bases in the middle. The length of the CDR3 is 12 residues. The germline V gene has CDR1 GTSNPN and CDR2 SVGIG (reference sequence). Filled out from reference TRBV30 and TRBJ2-7, the complete variable domain reads SQTIHQWPATLVQPVGSPLSLECTVEGTSNPNLYWYRQAAGRGLQLLFYSVGIGQISSEVPQNLSASRPQDRQFILSSKKLLLSDSGFYLCAWRGGTYEQYFGPGTRLTVT.

The J gene is TRBJ2-3, the V gene TRBV7-2; a possible D gene is TRBD1 (7 bases). Trimming stripped 8 bases from V and 11 bases from J, with 23 bases between. There are 14 residues in the CDR3. The germline V gene has CDR1 SGHTA and CDR2 FQGNSA. Written as DNA, the CDR3 is TGTGCCAGCGGATCCTACCGGGCTCAGGGGGGGCAGTATTTT. Encoded protein: CASGSYRAQGGQYF.

The J gene is TRBJ2-3, the V gene TRBV7-2; 7 nucleotides line up with TRBD2. Germline assignment: CDR1 SGHTA and CDR2 FQGNSA. V lost 5 bases and J lost 9; bases outside the gene matches: 17. The CDR3 consists of 16 residues. The CDR3 DNA reads as TGTGCCAGCAGCCACAACTTAGGACTAGGAGTTTACACGCAGTATTTT. Its protein is CASSHNLGLGVYTQYF.

V usage is TRBV12-3 or TRBV12-4 and J usage is TRBJ1-5; the D is unclear. V shed 2 bases and J shed 6 bases, with 5 bases lying between them. The CDR3 consists of 12 residues. CDR3 bases: TGTGCCAGCAGTTTATTGTTTCAGCCCCAGCATTTT. Protein: CASSLLFQPQHF.

The CDR3 here is CATSDRGPFGGRSFSSYNEQFF. The DNA for the CDR3 is TGTGCCACCAGTGATCGGGGCCCCTTTGGGGGGAGAAGTTTCAGCTCCTACAATGAGCAGTTCTTC. The chain employs TRBV24-1 and TRBJ2-1, with a possible D match to TRBD2 (6 bases). The V gene lost 3 bases and the J gene lost 0 bases, with 29 bases spanning the gap. Germline V CDR1 and CDR2: KGHDR, SFDVKD. CDR3 length: 22 residues.

The rearrangement uses TRBV19 and TRBJ2-6, with TRBD1 matching 11 bases. The trim removed 9 bases at V and 0 bases at J, leaving 10 bases unmatched. Per germline, CDR1 LNHDA and CDR2 SQIVND (reference sequence). There are 18 residues in the CDR3. The CDR3 sequence is CASRDRGTDSSGANVLTF. The CDR3 nucleotides read TGTGCCAGCCGGGACAGGGGGACCGACAGCTCTGGGGCCAACGTCCTGACTTTC.

The rearrangement uses TRBV28 and TRBJ2-7, with D possibly being TRBD2 (6 bases). This CDR3 region has 12 residues. Looked up from germline, CDR1 is MDHEN and CDR2 is SYDVKM. The ends were cut back, 6 bases at V and 6 bases at J, with 12 bases in the middle. CDR3 protein: CASSPGVREQYF. CDR3 nucleotide sequence: TGTGCCAGCAGCCCGGGGGTCCGCGAGCAGTACTTC.

The rearrangement uses TRBV7-8 and TRBJ2-5; 8 bases are shared with TRBD1. Germline V gene data show CDR1 as SGHVS and CDR2 as FQNEAQ. The CDR3 spans 16 residues. The ends lost 5 bases at V and 4 bases at J; junction bases unmatched: 12. The CDR3 loop is CASSNRRTGNRETQYF. The CDR3, as DNA: TGTGCCAGCAGCAACCGCCGGACAGGGAATAGAGAGACCCAGTACTTC. The full variable domain, rest sourced from reference TRBV7-8 and TRBJ2-5, is GAGVSQSPRYKVAKRGQDVALRCDPISGHVSLFWYQQALGQGPEFLTYFQNEAQLDKSGLPSDRFFAERPEGSVSTLKIQRTQQEDSAVYLCASSNRRTGNRETQYFGPGTRLLVL.

The CDR3 sequence is CASSTWTGAGNTIYF. The CDR3 DNA is TGTGCCAGCAGTACGTGGACAGGGGCTGGAAACACCATATATTTT. The chain couples TRBV28 to TRBJ1-3; 9 nucleotides align to TRBD1. V dropped 5 bases and J dropped 2; count of bases not matched to a gene: 4. Germline V lookup: CDR1 MDHEN, CDR2 SYDVKM. This CDR3 has 15 amino acids.

The chain employs TRBV18 and TRBJ2-5; D unresolved. The CDR3 covers 13 residues. CDR1 and CDR2 (germline): KGHSH, LQKENI. Trimming stripped 2 bases from V and 9 bases from J, with 13 bases between. CDR3 DNA: TGTGCCAGCTCACCAAGTTCCCCCATGGCCCAGTACTTC. Protein sequence: CASSPSSPMAQYF.

The chain recombines TRBV18 with TRBJ2-2, with D maybe TRBD2 (5 bases). Trimming took 0 bases from V and 2 from J, leaving 10 bases between them. This CDR3 is built from 16 residues. Germline CDR1 KGHSH, CDR2 LQKENI. The CDR3 is CASSPPTGFNTGELFF. In DNA form, the CDR3 reads TGTGCCAGCTCACCACCAACGGGATTTAACACCGGGGAGCTGTTTTTT.

The chain links TRBV27 to TRBJ2-5, with 12 positions matching TRBD2. J lost 5 bases, V lost 6 bases, and 7 bases had no gene match. Germline loops: CDR1 MNHEY, CDR2 SMNVEV (reference sequence). The CDR3 has 15 amino acids. CDR3 region: CASSSSGRAFETQYF. The CDR3 DNA sequence: TGTGCCAGCAGCTCTAGCGGGAGGGCCTTTGAGACCCAGTACTTC.

The chain is built from TRBV25-1 and TRBJ2-1; possibly TRBD1 for D (8 bases). Per germline, CDR1 MGHDK and CDR2 SYGVNS. The CDR3 is 13 residues long. V lost 8 bases and J lost 5, with 13 bases in between. DNA for the CDR3: TGTGCCAGCGGGGGGGACAGGAACAATGAGCAGTTCTTC. It yields the protein CASGGDRNNEQFF.

V gene TRBV7-2 combines with J gene TRBJ1-5; D not certain. CDR1 and CDR2 from the germline V gene are SGHTA and FQGNSA. The CDR3 totals 15 residues. V lost 2 bases to trimming and J lost 3 bases, with 11 bases between them. The chain's CDR3 is CASSLFSGVNQPQHF. The CDR3 DNA is TGTGCCAGCAGCTTATTTTCAGGAGTCAATCAGCCCCAGCATTTT.

CDR3 protein: CASSASTGSAYEQYF. The DNA for the CDR3 is TGCGCCAGCAGCGCCTCTACAGGGAGCGCCTACGAGCAGTACTTC. The chain has TRBV5-1 and TRBJ2-7; a possible D gene is TRBD1 (6 bases). Germline V lookup: CDR1 SGHRS, CDR2 YFSETQ. The V gene lost 4 bases and the J gene lost 2 bases, with 16 bases spanning the gap. The length of the CDR3 is 15 residues.

V is TRBV27 and J is TRBJ2-1, with 16 positions matching TRBD2. The CDR3 consists of 22 residues. Germline V gene data show CDR1 as MNHEY and CDR2 as SMNVEV (reference sequence). V was pared by 1 base and J by 5 bases, with 17 bases of the junction left unmatched. The CDR3 here is CASSLWVKPGTSGRVSDNEQFF. In DNA, the CDR3 is TGTGCCAGCAGTTTATGGGTGAAACCCGGGACTAGCGGGAGGGTAAGCGACAATGAGCAGTTCTTC.

The chain has TRBV20-1 and TRBJ2-1; weak D call: TRBD2 (5 bases). The germline V gene encodes CDR1 DFQATT and CDR2 SNEGSKA (reference sequence). CDR3 length: 11 residues. Trimming stripped 6 bases from V and 3 bases from J, with 6 bases between. The CDR3 nucleotides read TGCAGTGCCCGGGACTACAATGAGCAGTTCTTC. This codes for CSARDYNEQFF.

The rearrangement links TRBV30 to TRBJ2-7, with 8 bases matching TRBD1. V trimming: 3 bases; J trimming: 4 bases; junction bases outside the gene matches: 11. Germline V lookup: CDR1 GTSNPN, CDR2 SVGIG (reference sequence). The CDR3 runs 15 residues. The CDR3 is CAWRNQGARVYEQYF. CDR3 coding DNA: TGTGCCTGGAGGAACCAGGGGGCGAGGGTTTACGAGCAGTACTTC.

This chain links TRBV28 with TRBJ2-7; TRBD2 agrees at 11 bases. CDR3 size: 21 residues. Losses at the gene ends were 2 bases for V and 4 bases for J; bases not matched to a gene: 22. Per the germline V gene, CDR1 is MDHEN and CDR2 is SYDVKM. CDR3 sequence (DNA): TGTGCCAGCAGTTTAATCAATGAAGGGGGAGCGACTAGCGGGATAAGGTACGAGCAGTACTTC. Translation gives CASSLINEGGATSGIRYEQYF. The full variable domain, completed using reference TRBV28 and TRBJ2-7, is DVKVTQSSRYLVKRTGEKVFLECVQDMDHENMFWYRQDPGLGLRLIYFSYDVKMKEKGDIPEGYSVSREKKERFSLILESASTNQTSMYLCASSLINEGGATSGIRYEQYFGPGTRLTVT.

This rearrangement joins TRBV6-2 or TRBV6-3 to TRBJ1-1, with D possibly being TRBD1 (5 bases). The CDR3 runs to 14 residues. V was pared by 5 bases and J by 10 bases, with 20 bases between. Germline V gene sequence: CDR1 MNHEY, CDR2 SVGEGT. CDR3 region: CASSDTGRGGGAFF. The CDR3 DNA follows: TGTGCCAGCAGTGATACAGGCCGCGGTGGGGGAGCTTTCTTT.

The genes are TRBV11-2 and TRBJ2-5; D perhaps matches TRBD2 (7 bases). The ends were cut back, 0 bases at V and 3 bases at J, with 11 bases in the middle. Germline CDR1 SGHAT, CDR2 FQNNGV. The CDR3 length is 15 residues. CDR3 sequence reads: CASSLDGRGEETQYF. DNA for the CDR3: TGTGCCAGCAGCTTAGATGGGAGGGGGGAAGAGACCCAGTACTTC.

This clone has more than one count but fewer than ten. The rearrangement uses TRBV7-2 and TRBJ2-3; the D is unclear. The V end was cut by 1 base, the J end by 8 bases, with 13 bases between. The CDR3 sequence is 14 residues long. Germline V gene sequence: CDR1 SGHTA, CDR2 FQGNSA. The CDR3 protein is CASSLEGSDGTQYF. The DNA of the CDR3 is TGTGCCAGCAGCTTAGAGGGAAGTGATGGTACGCAGTATTTT. Together with reference TRBV7-2 and TRBJ2-3, the CDR3 gives the full variable domain: GAGVSQSPSNKVTEKGKDVELRCDPISGHTALYWYRQSLGQGLEFLIYFQGNSAPDKSGLPSDRFSAERTGGSVSTLTIQRTQQEDSAVYLCASSLEGSDGTQYFGPGTRLTVL.

The CDR3 region is CASSQGHSTDTQYF. CDR3 sequence (DNA): TGTGCCAGCAGCCAGGGACATAGCACAGATACGCAGTATTTT. The chain uses TRBV4-2 and TRBJ2-3, with D perhaps TRBD1 (6 bases). The CDR3 length is 14 residues. The V end lost 3 bases, the J end lost 0 bases, and 7 bases lay between the germline ends. Germline CDR1 is LGHNA and CDR2 is YNFKEQ.

The rearrangement links TRBV5-1 to TRBJ2-1; a weak D match, TRBD1 (6 bases). In germline, CDR1 is SGHRS, CDR2 YFSETQ. V lost 3 bases, J lost 8 bases, and 18 bases lay in between. This CDR3 has 15 residues. CDR3 sequence: CASSSGTLIQYEQFF. The CDR3 nucleotides are TGCGCCAGCAGCTCGGGGACACTAATACAATATGAGCAGTTCTTC.

The V gene is TRBV6-5, the J gene TRBJ1-1; 7 nucleotides match TRBD1. With 6 bases clipped from V and 8 bases from J, the junction kept 12 bases outside the gene matches. Germline V gene sequence: CDR1 MNHEY, CDR2 SVGAGI. The CDR3 totals 14 residues. The CDR3 reads CASRTQGGAAEAFF. The CDR3 DNA follows: TGTGCCAGCAGGACTCAGGGGGGGGCTGCGGAAGCTTTCTTT.

The chain recombines TRBV19 with TRBJ2-7; TRBD2 might be the D (5 bases). The germline CDR1 and CDR2 sequences are LNHDA and SQIVND (reference sequence). V lost 3 bases and J 3 bases, leaving 12 bases between the germline ends. The CDR3 runs to 14 residues. The CDR3 loop is CASSILFGGYEQYF. CDR3 DNA: TGTGCCAGTAGTATCCTGTTTGGAGGCTACGAGCAGTACTTC.

The chain joins TRBV14 to TRBJ2-7; 7 positions agree with TRBD1. V shed 0 bases and J 0 bases; nucleotides not matched to a gene: 8. Germline V CDR1 and CDR2: SGHDN, FVKESK. CDR3 length: 17 amino acids. The CDR3 is CASSQERLTGNSYEQYF. For the CDR3, the DNA is TGTGCCAGCAGCCAAGAGAGGTTGACAGGGAACTCCTACGAGCAGTACTTC.

The rearrangement joins TRBV9 to TRBJ1-2; 8 nucleotides line up with TRBD1. CDR1 and CDR2 (germline): SGDLS, YYNGEE. This CDR3 is built from 13 residues. The V segment lost 2 bases and the J segment 7 bases; nucleotides outside the gene matches: 4. Here the CDR3 reads CASSVDRGPGYTF. Written as DNA, the CDR3 is TGTGCCAGCAGCGTTGACAGGGGTCCTGGCTACACCTTC.

The chain uses TRBV28 and TRBJ2-7; no reliable D call. The CDR3 is made up of 14 amino acids. V dropped 3 bases and J dropped 2 bases, with 11 bases sitting between them. Germline CDR1 is MDHEN and CDR2 is SYDVKM. The CDR3 loop reads CASSLTPGAYEQYF. For the CDR3, the DNA is TGTGCCAGCAGTTTGACCCCGGGTGCCTACGAGCAGTACTTC.